This is a list of T cell receptor beta chains from one sample in a study of shared clonotypes between healthy human individuals. Libraries were prepared by immunoSEQ multiplex PCR; TCRdb keeps only in-frame clonotypes and omits some of them. The table has around 1.6 million clones, nearly 99% seen once. The specimen was naive CD4+ T cells sorted from blood. These receptors were taken from a man aged 30-40 years in good health. CDR3s include the opening cysteine and the closing phenylalanine or tryptophan. The D gene is left open where the match is weak. Clone sizes are given selectively: once, few, many, or a class where the clone is expanded.

d_call: TRBD2
j_call: TRBJ2-7
cdr3_length: 18
v_call: TRBV4-3
clone_size: .
cdr3_nt: TGCGCCAGCAGCCAAGCCTCACCCCCAGCGGGGGGATTTTACGAGCAGTACTTC
cdr3_aa: CASSQASPPAGGFYEQYF

d_call: .
j_call: TRBJ2-3
cdr3_length: 14
v_call: TRBV5-1
clone_size: .
cdr3_nt: TGCGCCAGCTCTCGGGACCGCCGCACAGATACGCAGTATTTT
cdr3_aa: CASSRDRRTDTQYF

d_call: TRBD2
j_call: TRBJ2-1
cdr3_length: 16
v_call: TRBV7-6
clone_size: .
cdr3_nt: TGTGCCAGCAGCCTTTTACTAGCGGGAGGGTACAATGAGCAGTTCTTC
cdr3_aa: CASSLLLAGGYNEQFF

d_call: .
j_call: TRBJ2-7
cdr3_length: 12
v_call: TRBV7-2
clone_size: once
cdr3_nt: TGTGCCAGCAGCTTAGGGGTTTGGGAGCAGTACTTC
cdr3_aa: CASSLGVWEQYF

d_call: TRBD1
j_call: TRBJ2-7
cdr3_length: 14
v_call: TRBV2
clone_size: .
cdr3_nt: TGTGCCAGCAGCGTGGACAGGGGGTTGTACGAGCAGTACTTC
cdr3_aa: CASSVDRGLYEQYF

d_call: .
j_call: TRBJ2-4
cdr3_length: 12
v_call: TRBV4-3
clone_size: .
cdr3_nt: TGCGCCAGCAGCCAAGAACAGGGTCTTCAGTACTTC
cdr3_aa: CASSQEQGLQYF

d_call: TRBD2
j_call: TRBJ2-7
cdr3_length: 17
v_call: TRBV7-9
clone_size: .
cdr3_nt: TGTGCCAGCAGCTTATCCCATTTATTAGCGGGAGGGGACGAGCAGTACTTC
cdr3_aa: CASSLSHLLAGGDEQYF

d_call: TRBD1
j_call: TRBJ2-7
cdr3_length: 14
v_call: TRBV28
clone_size: once
cdr3_nt: TGTGCCAGCAGTCGCCTGGACAGGGTGTCTGGGCAGTACTTC
cdr3_aa: CASSRLDRVSGQYF

d_call: TRBD1
j_call: TRBJ1-3
cdr3_length: 20
v_call: TRBV30
clone_size: .
cdr3_nt: TGTGCCTGGAGTTGGCGAGACAGGGATCCCTTAGGGAGCTCTGGAAACACCATATATTTT
cdr3_aa: CAWSWRDRDPLGSSGNTIYF

d_call: TRBD1
j_call: TRBJ2-3
cdr3_length: 19
v_call: TRBV2
clone_size: .
cdr3_nt: TGTGCCAGCAGGGTTACTCTATGGCTGAGGACAGGGTATCAAGATACGCAGTATTTT
cdr3_aa: CASRVTLWLRTGYQDTQYF

d_call: TRBD2
j_call: TRBJ2-7
cdr3_length: 15
v_call: TRBV25-1
clone_size: .
cdr3_nt: TGTGCCAGCAGTGACCCTGGGACTAGCAGCTACGAGCAGTACTTC
cdr3_aa: CASSDPGTSSYEQYF

d_call: TRBD1
j_call: TRBJ1-5
cdr3_length: 15
v_call: TRBV2
clone_size: .
cdr3_nt: TGTGCCAGCAGTGGGAGGGACAGGGGGGTTCAGCCCCAGCATTTT
cdr3_aa: CASSGRDRGVQPQHF

d_call: TRBD2
j_call: TRBJ2-5
cdr3_length: 17
v_call: TRBV29-1
clone_size: .
cdr3_nt: TGCAGCGTAACCGGACTAGCGGGATTTCTCAACAAGATGACCCAGTACTTC
cdr3_aa: CSVTGLAGFLNKMTQYF

d_call: TRBD1
j_call: TRBJ2-7
cdr3_length: 14
v_call: TRBV6-1
clone_size: .
cdr3_nt: TGTGCCAGCAGTAGGACAGGGTCTATCCACGAGCAGTACTTC
cdr3_aa: CASSRTGSIHEQYF

d_call: TRBD1
j_call: TRBJ2-1
cdr3_length: 16
v_call: TRBV7-3
clone_size: .
cdr3_nt: TGTGCCAGCAGCCTCGTGGGGGACAGCTCCTACAATGAGCAGTTCTTC
cdr3_aa: CASSLVGDSSYNEQFF

d_call: TRBD1
j_call: TRBJ1-4
cdr3_length: 14
v_call: TRBV5-1
clone_size: .
cdr3_nt: TGCGCCAGCAGCTTAACAGGGGTAGGGGAAAAACTGTTTTTT
cdr3_aa: CASSLTGVGEKLFF

d_call: .
j_call: TRBJ2-7
cdr3_length: 16
v_call: TRBV9
clone_size: .
cdr3_nt: TGTGCCAGCAGTTACAGGGAGGGGGAGCTCCGCGACGAGCAGTACTTC
cdr3_aa: CASSYREGELRDEQYF

d_call: .
j_call: TRBJ2-7
cdr3_length: 15
v_call: TRBV5-4
clone_size: .
cdr3_nt: TGTGCCAGCAGCTTGAGAACTTACAGCTCCTACGAGCAGTACTTC
cdr3_aa: CASSLRTYSSYEQYF

d_call: .
j_call: TRBJ2-1
cdr3_length: 10
v_call: TRBV20-1
clone_size: .
cdr3_nt: TGCAGTGCTAGACCCCATGAGCAGTTCTTC
cdr3_aa: CSARPHEQFF

d_call: .
j_call: TRBJ1-1
cdr3_length: 10
v_call: TRBV30
clone_size: .
cdr3_nt: TGTGCCTGGCAGAACACTGAAGCTTTCTTT
cdr3_aa: CAWQNTEAFF

d_call: TRBD1
j_call: TRBJ2-1
cdr3_length: 15
v_call: TRBV27
clone_size: .
cdr3_nt: TGTGCCAGCAGTTTCCGGGACAGGATCAACAATGAGCAGTTCTTC
cdr3_aa: CASSFRDRINNEQFF

d_call: TRBD2
j_call: TRBJ2-3
cdr3_length: 21
v_call: TRBV9
clone_size: once
cdr3_nt: TGTGCCAGCAGCCGCAGTAGGCGCGGACTAGCGGGAGAATCGGGTACAGATACGCAGTATTTT
cdr3_aa: CASSRSRRGLAGESGTDTQYF

d_call: .
j_call: TRBJ2-1
cdr3_length: 14
v_call: TRBV7-9
clone_size: .
cdr3_nt: TGTGCCAGCAGCCCACCCAGAGGAACCAATGAGCAGTTCTTC
cdr3_aa: CASSPPRGTNEQFF

d_call: .
j_call: TRBJ2-6
cdr3_length: 13
v_call: TRBV2
clone_size: .
cdr3_nt: TGTGCCAGCAGTGAGGACAGTGCCGGCGTCCTGACTTTC
cdr3_aa: CASSEDSAGVLTF

d_call: .
j_call: TRBJ1-2
cdr3_length: 13
v_call: TRBV27
clone_size: .
cdr3_nt: TGTGCCAGCAGTGGGGACGGTGCCTATGGCTACACCTTC
cdr3_aa: CASSGDGAYGYTF

d_call: TRBD2
j_call: TRBJ2-2
cdr3_length: 17
v_call: TRBV7-8
clone_size: .
cdr3_nt: TGTGCCAGCAGCAAGAGGCCGGGACTAGCGGGCACCGGGGAGCTGTTTTTT
cdr3_aa: CASSKRPGLAGTGELFF

d_call: .
j_call: TRBJ2-7
cdr3_length: 13
v_call: TRBV18
clone_size: .
cdr3_nt: TGTGCCAGCTCCCCCCCGGGGGTAGACGAGCAGTACTTC
cdr3_aa: CASSPPGVDEQYF

d_call: .
j_call: TRBJ1-2
cdr3_length: 16
v_call: TRBV5-1
clone_size: once
cdr3_nt: TGCGCCAGCAGCCCTTCGCCGGGACCGCAACCTTATGGCTACACCTTC
cdr3_aa: CASSPSPGPQPYGYTF

d_call: .
j_call: TRBJ1-2
cdr3_length: 12
v_call: TRBV2
clone_size: .
cdr3_nt: TGTGCCAGCAGCCGGGACGGCTATGGCTACACCTTC
cdr3_aa: CASSRDGYGYTF

d_call: TRBD2
j_call: TRBJ2-2
cdr3_length: 16
v_call: TRBV5-4
clone_size: .
cdr3_nt: TGTGCCAGCAGCTCCCTTAGCGGGAGGGGCACCGGGGAGCTGTTTTTT
cdr3_aa: CASSSLSGRGTGELFF

d_call: .
j_call: TRBJ1-5
cdr3_length: 16
v_call: TRBV28
clone_size: once
cdr3_nt: TGTGCCAGCAGCTCCGGGGGGGGCGCTAGCAATCAGCCCCAGCATTTT
cdr3_aa: CASSSGGGASNQPQHF

d_call: .
j_call: TRBJ1-2
cdr3_length: 13
v_call: TRBV4-1
clone_size: .
cdr3_nt: TGCGCCAGCAGATTGGGCCCTATGGATGGCTACACCTTC
cdr3_aa: CASRLGPMDGYTF

d_call: .
j_call: TRBJ1-2
cdr3_length: 15
v_call: TRBV27
clone_size: .
cdr3_nt: TGTGCCAGCAGTTTAGGGCCTACAGGGTCCTATGGCTACACCTTC
cdr3_aa: CASSLGPTGSYGYTF

d_call: .
j_call: TRBJ2-4
cdr3_length: 15
v_call: TRBV7-9
clone_size: .
cdr3_nt: TGTGCCAGCAGTAATCCCCCTCTGACAGAAAACATTCAGTACTTC
cdr3_aa: CASSNPPLTENIQYF

d_call: TRBD1
j_call: TRBJ2-7
cdr3_length: 15
v_call: TRBV5-1
clone_size: .
cdr3_nt: TGCGCCAGCAGCTTGCTGACAGGGGGATCTGGGGAGCAGTACTTC
cdr3_aa: CASSLLTGGSGEQYF

d_call: TRBD2
j_call: TRBJ2-3
cdr3_length: 14
v_call: TRBV7-8
clone_size: .
cdr3_nt: TGTGCCAGCAGCTTAGGGACTAGGCCAGATACGCAGTATTTT
cdr3_aa: CASSLGTRPDTQYF

d_call: TRBD1
j_call: TRBJ2-7
cdr3_length: 16
v_call: TRBV28
clone_size: .
cdr3_nt: TGTGCCAGCAGGTCCCCCCGGACAGGAGAATCCTACGAGCAGTACTTC
cdr3_aa: CASRSPRTGESYEQYF

d_call: .
j_call: TRBJ2-5
cdr3_length: 13
v_call: TRBV10-1
clone_size: .
cdr3_nt: TGCGCCAGCAGTGAGTCCCCCCAAGAGACCCAGTACTTC
cdr3_aa: CASSESPQETQYF

d_call: .
j_call: TRBJ2-7
cdr3_length: 11
v_call: TRBV2
clone_size: .
cdr3_nt: TGTGCCAGCAGTGTAACAGACGAGCAGTACTTC
cdr3_aa: CASSVTDEQYF

d_call: .
j_call: TRBJ2-5
cdr3_length: 16
v_call: TRBV19
clone_size: .
cdr3_nt: TGTGCCAGTAGTATTACGAGGACAGCCTACCAAGAGACCCAGTACTTC
cdr3_aa: CASSITRTAYQETQYF

d_call: .
j_call: TRBJ2-5
cdr3_length: 12
v_call: TRBV7-9
clone_size: .
cdr3_nt: TGTGCCAGCAGCAAAGTTCGGGAGACCCAGTACTTC
cdr3_aa: CASSKVRETQYF